The 32 T cell receptor beta chains in this list originate from one sample, sequenced in a study of T cells in Graves' hyperthyroidism and ophthalmopathy. Template material for amplifying TCR beta CDR3 regions consisted of RNA transcripts. During a first-round RT-PCR of the TCR CDR3, the HTBI primer set was used. TCRdb re-called the multiplex PCR reads through MiXCR, storing one row per CDR3 protein. The profile shows about 460,000 distinct CDR3 sequences, 22% of them singletons. The specimen was blood. Receptors originate from a woman between 65 and 79 years old with Graves' ophthalmopathy.

V and J are TRBV30 and TRBJ1-2; no firm D call. Per germline, CDR1 GTSNPN and CDR2 SVGIG (reference sequence). Trimming cost V 0 bases and J 1 base, with 18 bases left between them. The CDR3 length is 17 residues. The chain's CDR3 is CAWSVRASSPLNYGYTF. The CDR3 region has the DNA TGTGCCTGGAGTGTACGGGCGTCTTCGCCCCTTAACTATGGCTACACCTTC.

This clonotype was recorded many times. The chain employs TRBV20-1 and TRBJ2-1; 7 bases agree with TRBD2. The CDR3 is 17 residues long. The V gene end was trimmed by 1 base and the J gene end by 4 bases; junction bases not matched to a gene: 13. In germline, CDR1 is DFQATT, CDR2 SNEGSKA (reference sequence). Here the CDR3 reads CSARGGNGRPTYNEQFF. The CDR3 DNA reads TGCAGTGCTAGAGGGGGAAACGGGAGGCCAACTTACAATGAGCAGTTCTTC.

The chain couples TRBV11-2 to TRBJ2-1, with unresolved D. Germline V gene data show CDR1 as SGHAT and CDR2 as FQNNGV. Trimming shortened V by 1 base and J by 12 bases, and 10 bases separated the two germline ends. CDR3 size: 12 residues. The CDR3 protein is CASSLGLLGQFF. CDR3 bases: TGTGCCAGCAGCTTAGGCCTCTTGGGGCAGTTCTTC.

V gene TRBV19 combines with J gene TRBJ1-1, with 8 bases matching TRBD1. The CDR3 is 16 residues long. Trimming removed 2 bases from V and 6 bases from J; junction bases left unmatched: 11. Per germline, CDR1 LNHDA and CDR2 SQIVND (reference sequence). The CDR3 DNA reads as TGTGCCAGTAGTATAACCCCCCCGACAGGGGTACCTGAAGCTTTCTTT. Its translation is CASSITPPTGVPEAFF.

The chain joins TRBV6-5 to TRBJ1-2; D gene ambiguous. CDR1 and CDR2 from the germline V gene are MNHEY and SVGAGI. CDR3 length: 13 residues. V lost 0 bases to trimming and J lost 5 bases, with 7 bases between them. CDR3 loop: CASSYSPTYGYTF. The CDR3, as DNA: TGTGCCAGCAGTTACTCACCGACTTATGGCTACACCTTC.

This clonotype appeared a few times. The V gene is TRBV9, the J gene TRBJ2-2, with TRBD1 matching over 9 bases. V shed 3 bases, J shed 2 bases, and the junction held 5 bases outside the gene matches. Germline V CDR1 and CDR2: SGDLS, YYNGEE. This CDR3 comprises 16 residues. CDR3 DNA: TGTGCCAGCAGCGAGACAGGGGGAGGCAACACCGGGGAGCTGTTTTTT. Its translation is CASSETGGGNTGELFF.

The sample holds a few counts of this clonotype. In nucleotides, the CDR3 is TGCAGCGAGGACAGGCCGAACACTGAAGCTTTCTTT. Residues: CSEDRPNTEAFF. V gene TRBV29-1 combines with J gene TRBJ1-1, with TRBD1 matching 7 bases. After removal of 7 bases from V and 1 base from J, the junction contained 3 bases not matched to a gene. CDR1 is SQVTM, CDR2 ANQGSEA, per germline. The length of the CDR3 is 12 residues.

This clonotype was counted a few times. The chain joins TRBV20-1 to TRBJ2-1; 13 bases agree with TRBD2. The CDR3 consists of 17 residues. Germline V gene sequence: CDR1 DFQATT, CDR2 SNEGSKA (reference sequence). The J segment lost 5 bases and the V segment lost 6 bases, leaving 13 bases of the junction unmatched. Written as DNA, the CDR3 is TGCAGTGCGGGGGGACTAGCGGGAAAGCCTCCCCACAATGAGCAGTTCTTC. It encodes CSAGGLAGKPPHNEQFF.

This chain joins TRBV6-1 and TRBJ2-4; possibly TRBD1 or TRBD2 for D (5 bases each). CDR3 length equals 14 residues. V was shortened by 5 bases and J by 9 bases, with 17 bases between the two germline ends. Germline V gene sequence: CDR1 MNHNS, CDR2 SASEGT. In DNA form, the CDR3 reads TGTGCCAGCAGTACCTCCGGGACGTCCTTCATTCAGTACTTC. The encoded protein is CASSTSGTSFIQYF.

CDR3 amino acids: CSARQTRNTEAFF. The DNA of the CDR3 is TGCAGTGCTAGACAAACTCGGAACACTGAAGCTTTCTTT. This chain joins TRBV20-1 and TRBJ1-1, with unresolved D. Germline V CDR1 and CDR2: DFQATT, SNEGSKA (reference sequence). This CDR3 is 13 amino acids long. The ends were cut back, 2 bases at V and 1 base at J, with 8 bases in the middle.

The chain uses TRBV28 and TRBJ2-7; 8 bases fit TRBD1. V dropped 5 bases and J dropped 3; count of bases not matched to a gene: 6. The germline V gene encodes CDR1 MDHEN and CDR2 SYDVKM. The length of the CDR3 is 14 residues. CDR3 sequence: CASSDRTGNYEQYF. DNA for the CDR3: TGTGCCAGCAGTGACCGGACAGGGAACTACGAGCAGTACTTC.

The chain combines TRBV20-1 with TRBJ1-2; D not resolved. The ends were cut back, 0 bases at V and 4 bases at J, with 6 bases in the middle. The CDR3 spans 12 residues. Germline V gives CDR1 DFQATT, CDR2 SNEGSKA (reference sequence). CDR3 bases: TGCAGTGCTAGAGATAAGGTCTATGGCTACACCTTC. Translation: CSARDKVYGYTF.

The rearrangement links TRBV6-1 to TRBJ2-1; TRBD1 matches at 8 bases. Germline CDR1 MNHNS, CDR2 SASEGT. The CDR3 loop spans 17 amino acids. J was trimmed by 3 bases and V by 6 bases; bases with no gene match: 13. The CDR3 loop is CASSPLAGQGLYNEQFF. CDR3 DNA: TGTGCCAGCAGCCCCCTGGCCGGACAGGGTCTCTACAATGAGCAGTTCTTC.

This clonotype was observed many times. The CDR3, as DNA: TGCAGTGCTAGTCGAACCTCTAGCGGGAGAAACGAGCAGTTCTTC. Its protein product is CSASRTSSGRNEQFF. The chain is built from TRBV20-1 and TRBJ2-1, with TRBD2 matching 10 bases. Germline-derived CDR1 and CDR2 are DFQATT and SNEGSKA (reference sequence). This CDR3 is 15 amino acids long. Germline trimming cut 3 bases from V and 10 bases from J; bases unmatched to any gene: 12.

This clonotype came up many times. The chain combines TRBV2 with TRBJ2-5; unclear D gene. Trimming removed 5 bases from V and 5 bases from J, with 9 bases in between. The germline V gene has CDR1 SNHLY and CDR2 FYNNEI. The CDR3 is 12 amino acids. The CDR3 DNA sequence: TGTGCCAGCAGTCTATTGAGGGAGACCCAGTACTTC. It translates to CASSLLRETQYF.

Comment on this clonotype: At one end, the junction sequence differs from germline, possibly due to a read error. This chain joins TRBV7-9 and TRBJ1-1, with D hard to call. The CDR3 spans 13 residues. Germline CDR1 reads SEHNR; CDR2 reads FQNEAQ (reference sequence). CDR3 nucleotides: TGTGCCAGCAACTTAAGGGTGAACACTGAAGCTTTCTTT. Protein product: CASNLRVNTEAFF.

This clonotype showed up just a few times. This rearrangement joins TRBV10-3 to TRBJ2-4; TRBD1 matches 7 bases. The CDR3 sequence is 14 residues long. Germline V gives CDR1 ENHRY, CDR2 SYGVKD. V shed 4 bases, J shed 8 bases, and the junction held 8 bases outside the gene matches. The DNA of the CDR3 is TGTGCCATCAGTGTCACAGGGGATTTGGACATTCAGTACTTC. Its protein is CAISVTGDLDIQYF.

This clonotype was counted at least ten times. This chain links TRBV29-1 with TRBJ1-2, with D possibly TRBD1 on 6 matching bases. The CDR3 is 11 residues long. Germline lookup yields CDR1 SQVTM and CDR2 ANQGSEA. Between the trimmed V and J ends, which lost 8 bases and 4 bases, there was a span of 11 bases. CDR3 sequence: CSTQDSYGYTF. DNA of the CDR3: TGCAGCACGCAGGACAGCTATGGCTACACCTTC.

This clonotype showed up many times. This chain links TRBV28 with TRBJ1-2; no clear D gene. V was cut by 6 bases and J by 4 bases, with 12 bases left in between. Per germline, CDR1 MDHEN and CDR2 SYDVKM. This CDR3 spans 13 amino acids. CDR3 sequence (DNA): TGTGCCAGCAGCCCCCCAGACACCTATGGCTACACCTTC. Protein product: CASSPPDTYGYTF.

This clonotype was counted ten times or more. The V gene is TRBV12-3 or TRBV12-4, the J gene TRBJ1-6; possibly TRBD1 for D (5 bases). The CDR3 spans 15 residues. V lost 7 bases to trimming and J lost 9 bases, with 19 bases between them. For the CDR3, the DNA is TGTGCCAGCACCCAATCGGAGGGGAGAGCTTCACCCCTCCACTTT. Translating it yields CASTQSEGRASPLHF.

This clonotype was detected only a few times. V gene TRBV3-1 combines with J gene TRBJ2-7, with 7 bases lining up with TRBD1. J was trimmed by 0 bases and V by 3 bases; bases with no gene match: 5. This CDR3 is built from 15 residues. Germline CDR1 LGHDT, CDR2 YNNKEL (reference sequence). DNA for the CDR3: TGTGCCAGCAGCCAGGCGACAGGGTACTCCTACGAGCAGTACTTC. This gives the protein CASSQATGYSYEQYF.

The sample holds many counts of this clonotype. V and J are TRBV29-1 and TRBJ2-5, with 10 bases lining up with TRBD1. Germline CDR1 is SQVTM and CDR2 is ANQGSEA. The V gene end was trimmed by 6 bases and the J gene end by 5 bases; junction bases not matched to a gene: 9. CDR3 size: 14 residues. In DNA, the CDR3 is TGCAGCGTGGACGGGACAGGGGTCGGGGAGACCCAGTACTTC. This encodes CSVDGTGVGETQYF.

There are many counts of this clonotype. V gene TRBV28 combines with J gene TRBJ1-1; 12 bases agree with TRBD1. The CDR3 runs 18 residues. Unmatched junction bases numbered 8, after V lost 1 base and J lost 2 bases. Germline CDR1 and CDR2: MDHEN and SYDVKM. The CDR3 spells CASSLLAGQGAINTEAFF. For the CDR3, the DNA is TGTGCCAGCAGTTTATTGGCGGGACAGGGGGCTATCAACACTGAAGCTTTCTTT.

This rearrangement joins TRBV20-1 to TRBJ2-3, with D possibly matching TRBD2 (6 bases). V gave up 4 bases and J gave up 0 bases, with 11 bases separating them. CDR1 is DFQATT, CDR2 SNEGSKA, per germline (reference sequence). The CDR3 covers 14 residues. In DNA, the CDR3 is TGCAGTGCTACCTCCGGGACTAGCACAGATACGCAGTATTTT. This codes for CSATSGTSTDTQYF.

A remark on this clonotype: One end of the junction is discordant with germline, which a read error may explain. The gene calls are TRBV6-4 and TRBJ1-2; no firm D call. In germline, CDR1 is MRHNA, CDR2 SNTAGT. The CDR3 sequence is 16 residues long. The DNA for the CDR3 is TGTGCCAGCAGTTACTCGAGGCGGGCAGCTAACTATGGCTACACCTTC. Residues: CASSYSRRAANYGYTF.

The sample holds a few counts of this clonotype. The chain joins TRBV28 to TRBJ1-6, with D tentatively TRBD1 (6 bases). The CDR3 covers 17 residues. The germline V and J ends were trimmed by 5 bases and 0 bases, with 14 bases remaining between them. Germline CDR1 is MDHEN and CDR2 is SYDVKM. The CDR3 DNA reads TGTGCCAGCAGTCCAACCGGACAGAGCTCCTATAATTCACCCCTCCACTTT. The encoded protein is CASSPTGQSSYNSPLHF.

Ten or more counts support this clonotype. The chain combines TRBV3-1 with TRBJ1-6, with a possible D match to TRBD1 (5 bases). This CDR3 contains 14 residues. The V end was cut by 8 bases, the J end by 7 bases, with 15 bases between. Germline V CDR1 and CDR2: LGHDT, YNNKEL (reference sequence). In DNA, the CDR3 is TGTGCCAGCTGGCGGGGGGATCGGAATTCACCCCTCCACTTT. This codes for CASWRGDRNSPLHF.

This clonotype has only a few counts. The J gene is TRBJ2-5, the V gene TRBV11-2, with TRBD1 as a possible D gene (5 bases). This CDR3 contains 17 residues. Trimming pared 1 base from V and 4 bases from J, leaving 19 bases between. The germline V gene encodes CDR1 SGHAT and CDR2 FQNNGV. CDR3 nucleotides: TGTGCCAGCAGCTTAGGGAATCAGGGCAGGACGAGAGAGACCCAGTACTTC. It specifies CASSLGNQGRTRETQYF.

This clonotype has a handful of counts. The V gene is TRBV20-1, the J gene TRBJ2-5; TRBD1 might be the D (7 bases). Trimming removed 0 bases at V and 5 bases at J, with 13 bases between. CDR3 length equals 14 residues. The germline V gene has CDR1 DFQATT and CDR2 SNEGSKA (reference sequence). This chain's CDR3 is CSARDDREVETQYF. The CDR3 DNA is TGCAGTGCTAGAGATGACAGGGAGGTGGAGACCCAGTACTTC.

CDR3 nucleotides: TGCGCCAGCAGCTTCGGCAGGGACCCGAGCACAGATACGCAGTATTTT. It is translated as CASSFGRDPSTDTQYF. The chain combines TRBV5-1 with TRBJ2-3, with D possibly being TRBD1 or TRBD2 (5 bases each). The V gene lost 2 bases and the J gene lost 0 bases, with 13 bases spanning the gap. The CDR3 has 16 residues. Germline values: CDR1 SGHRS, CDR2 YFSETQ.

In this sample, this clonotype turned up many times. The J gene is TRBJ1-5, the V gene TRBV7-8, with D tentatively TRBD1 (5 bases). V lost 7 bases and J 4 bases, leaving 20 bases between the germline ends. The CDR3 extends over 16 amino acids. Germline V lookup: CDR1 SGHVS, CDR2 FQNEAQ. The CDR3 region has the DNA TGTGCCAGCACCTCCGGGACTCTCGTCCCGAATCAGCCCCAGCATTTT. This codes for CASTSGTLVPNQPQHF.

This clonotype was seen only a few times. The CDR3 DNA is TGCAGCGTTGTATCGGGACCGTCCACAGATACGCAGTATTTT. This encodes CSVVSGPSTDTQYF. The rearrangement links TRBV29-1 to TRBJ2-3; D possibly matches TRBD1 or TRBD2 (5 bases each). V dropped 4 bases and J dropped 2 bases, with 13 bases sitting between them. The CDR3 runs to 14 residues. Germline V CDR1 and CDR2: SQVTM, ANQGSEA.